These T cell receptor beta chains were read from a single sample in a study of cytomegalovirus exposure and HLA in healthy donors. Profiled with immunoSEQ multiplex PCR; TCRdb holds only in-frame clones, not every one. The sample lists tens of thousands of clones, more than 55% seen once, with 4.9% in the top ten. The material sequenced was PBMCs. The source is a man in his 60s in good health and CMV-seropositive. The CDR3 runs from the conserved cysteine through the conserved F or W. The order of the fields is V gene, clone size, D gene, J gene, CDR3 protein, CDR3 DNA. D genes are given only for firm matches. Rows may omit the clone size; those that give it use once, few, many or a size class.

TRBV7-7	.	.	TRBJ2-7	CASSPRQGITNEQYF	TGTGCTAGCAGCCCCCGGCAGGGTATAACTAACGAGCAGTACTTC
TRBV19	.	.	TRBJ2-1	CASSKAFTGTYNEQFF	TGTGCCAGTAGTAAAGCCTTTACGGGAACCTACAATGAGCAGTTCTTC
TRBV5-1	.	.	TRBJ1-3	CASSLEPGGVGNTIYF	TGCGCCAGCAGCTTGGAGCCCGGAGGGGTTGGAAACACCATATATTTT
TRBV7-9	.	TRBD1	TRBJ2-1	CASSPGQGLDEQFF	TGTGCCAGCAGCCCGGGACAGGGTCTAGATGAGCAGTTCTTC
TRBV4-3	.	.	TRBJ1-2	CASSQLQGDYGYTF	TGCGCCAGCAGCCAGCTACAGGGTGACTATGGCTACACCTTC
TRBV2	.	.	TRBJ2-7	CASLGQYEQYF	TGTGCCAGCCTTGGTCAGTACGAGCAGTACTTC
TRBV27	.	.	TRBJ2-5	CASRIGETQYF	TGTGCCAGCCGAATCGGAGAGACCCAGTACTTC
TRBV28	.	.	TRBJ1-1	CASINTNFGAFF	TGTGCCAGCATCAATACGAATTTCGGAGCTTTCTTT
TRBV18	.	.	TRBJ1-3	CASSPSGSSGNTIYF	TGTGCCAGCTCACCGAGCGGCAGCTCTGGAAACACCATATATTTT
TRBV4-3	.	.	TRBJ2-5	CASSQGTGQQETQYF	TGCGCCAGCAGCCAAGGTACGGGACAACAAGAGACCCAGTACTTC
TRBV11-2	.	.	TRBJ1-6	CASSLAQSPLHF	TGTGCCAGCAGCTTAGCCCAATCACCCCTCCACTTT
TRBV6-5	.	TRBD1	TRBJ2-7	CASSYTTGGIYEQYF	TGTGCCAGCAGTTACACGACAGGGGGCATCTACGAGCAGTACTTC
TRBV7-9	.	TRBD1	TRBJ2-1	CSSSFRTGGENEQFF	TGTTCCAGCAGCTTTCGGACAGGGGGCGAAAATGAGCAGTTCTTC
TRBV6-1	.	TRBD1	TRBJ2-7	CASNVARGPYEQYF	TGTGCCAGCAACGTGGCCAGGGGGCCCTACGAGCAGTACTTC
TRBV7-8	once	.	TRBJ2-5	CASSPGSVETQYF	TGTGCCAGCAGCCCGGGGTCTGTAGAGACCCAGTACTTC
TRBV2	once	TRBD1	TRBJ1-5	CASSVYRGDQPQHF	TGTGCCAGCAGTGTTTACAGGGGTGATCAGCCCCAGCATTTT
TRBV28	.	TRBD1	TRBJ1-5	CASSSGQVRDQPQHF	TGTGCCAGCAGTTCAGGACAGGTGCGAGATCAGCCCCAGCATTTT
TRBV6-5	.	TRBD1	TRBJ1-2	CASSYSNVRGPGGYTF	TGTGCCAGCAGTTACTCTAATGTCAGGGGGCCGGGTGGCTACACCTTC
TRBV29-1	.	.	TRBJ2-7	CSVLAPEQYF	TGCAGCGTGCTAGCCCCGGAGCAGTACTTC
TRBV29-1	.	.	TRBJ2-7	CSVQVTGHSPEQYF	TGCAGCGTTCAAGTGACAGGCCATTCTCCCGAGCAGTACTTC
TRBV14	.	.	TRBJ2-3	CASSQGGYTQYF	TGTGCCAGCAGCCAGGGGGGATATACGCAGTATTTT
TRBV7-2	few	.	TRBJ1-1	CASSSQGNTEAFF	TGTGCCAGCAGCTCACAGGGGAACACTGAAGCTTTCTTT
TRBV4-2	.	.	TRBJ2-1	CASSQDWPPGGGTSYNEQFF	TGTGCCAGCAGCCAAGATTGGCCCCCGGGGGGCGGGACCTCCTACAATGAGCAGTTCTTC
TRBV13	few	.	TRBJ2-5	CASSSLERVGETQYF	TGTGCCAGCAGTTCCCTCGAACGGGTTGGAGAGACCCAGTACTTC
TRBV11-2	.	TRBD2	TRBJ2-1	CASHGTSGRVIEQFF	TGTGCCAGCCACGGGACTAGCGGGAGGGTAATTGAGCAGTTCTTC
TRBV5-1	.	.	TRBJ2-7	CASSLSPGALYEQYF	TGCGCCAGCAGCTTATCACCAGGGGCCCTCTACGAGCAGTACTTC
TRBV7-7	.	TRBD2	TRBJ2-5	CASSLGVASGQETQYF	TGTGCTAGCAGCTTAGGCGTGGCTAGCGGCCAAGAGACCCAGTACTTC
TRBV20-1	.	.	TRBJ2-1	CSAILYNEQFF	TGCAGTGCTATACTTTACAATGAGCAGTTCTTC
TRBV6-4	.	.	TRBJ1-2	CASSDSSQGYGYTF	TGTGCCAGCAGTGACTCGTCTCAGGGTTATGGCTACACCTTC
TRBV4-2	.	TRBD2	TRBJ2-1	CASSQEAASGGAFNEQFF	TGTGCCAGCAGCCAAGAAGCGGCTAGCGGGGGGGCCTTCAATGAGCAGTTCTTC
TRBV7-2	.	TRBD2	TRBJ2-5	CASRYLAGGYQETQYF	TGTGCCAGCAGATATCTAGCGGGGGGGTACCAAGAGACCCAGTACTTC
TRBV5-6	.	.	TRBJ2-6	CASSLAGSSGANVLTF	TGTGCCAGCAGCTTGGCCGGTTCCTCTGGGGCCAACGTCCTGACTTTC
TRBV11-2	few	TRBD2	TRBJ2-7	CASSFSPSGAGQFYEQYF	TGTGCCAGCAGCTTTTCACCCAGCGGGGCAGGGCAATTCTACGAGCAGTACTTC
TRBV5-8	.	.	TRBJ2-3	CASTGISTDTQYF	TGTGCGTCTACAGGGATAAGCACAGATACGCAGTATTTT
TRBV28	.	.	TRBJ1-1	CASTRQGIAFF	TGTGCCAGCACCCGTCAGGGTATAGCTTTCTTT
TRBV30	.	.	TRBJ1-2	CAWSTGYGYTF	TGTGCCTGGAGTACAGGGTATGGCTACACCTTC
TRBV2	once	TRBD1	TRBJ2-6	CASSSQGASGANVLTF	TGTGCCAGCAGTTCGCAGGGGGCCTCTGGGGCCAACGTCCTGACTTTC
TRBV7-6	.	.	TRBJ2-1	CASRDSGTSYNEQFF	TGTGCCAGCAGAGATAGCGGCACCTCCTACAATGAGCAGTTCTTC